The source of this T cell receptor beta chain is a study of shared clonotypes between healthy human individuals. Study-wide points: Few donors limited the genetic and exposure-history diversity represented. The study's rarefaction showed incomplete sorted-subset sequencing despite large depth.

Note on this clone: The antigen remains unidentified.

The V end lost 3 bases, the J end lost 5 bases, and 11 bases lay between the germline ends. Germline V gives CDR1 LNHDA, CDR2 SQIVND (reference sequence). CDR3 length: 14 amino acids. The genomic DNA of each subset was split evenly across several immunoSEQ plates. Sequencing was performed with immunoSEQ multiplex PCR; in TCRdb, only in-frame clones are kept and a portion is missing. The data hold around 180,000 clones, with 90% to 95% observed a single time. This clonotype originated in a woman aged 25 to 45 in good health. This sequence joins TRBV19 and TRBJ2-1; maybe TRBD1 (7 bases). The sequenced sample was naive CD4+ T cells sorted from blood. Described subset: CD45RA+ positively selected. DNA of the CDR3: TGTGCCAGTAGTATCCAGGGGGGAGACAATGAGCAGTTCTTC. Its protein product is CASSIQGGDNEQFF.